This T cell receptor (beta chain) derives from a study of T-cell memory formation after mild COVID-19 (dated by TCRdb to the early 2020s). In terms of the full investigation: TCR sequence clusters from the two donors were largely donor specific. In a couple of donors, T-cell clones that expanded and contracted after mild COVID-19 were tracked by sequencing TCRalpha and TCRbeta repertoires over time. Two young, previously healthy adult volunteers made up the cohort, one male and one female. Results and caveats for the whole study, not just this receptor: Some responding clones were detected in pre-infection memory, which suggested that pre-existing cross-reactive memory T cells had joined the SARS-CoV-2 response. Contracting CD4+ clones appeared mostly in the CM and EM memory subsets, whereas CD8+ clones were enriched in EMRA. Balanced CD4/CD8 phenotypes were observed for clones contracting from day 15 to 85, whereas a bias towards CD4+ was observed for a second wave of clones expanding from day 15 to 37. Whether the second-wave clones peaking on day 37 were SARS-CoV-2 specific was not confirmed. Only two mild cases were covered by the study, and larger cohorts that include severe cases with pre-infection samples were considered necessary.

CDR3 length: 13 amino acids, cysteine to phenylalanine. The retained sequence is limited to the CDR3, 39 bases, with the frame set at the first base. The CDR1 and CDR2 encoded by the germline V gene are SGHTA and FQGTGA. Relative to germline, V is 3 bases shorter and J is 1 base shorter, with 6 bases between their ends. This clonotype came up many times. Its antigen specificity is not known. There are no base qualities to consult, and no much larger clone falls within one base. PBMCs were isolated by Ficoll-Paque density gradient centrifugation. This sample was sequenced with an Illumina NovaSeq 6000. TCRalpha and TCRbeta cDNA libraries were constructed by 5'RACE with constant-segment primers, with sample barcodes and unique molecular identifiers being introduced. RNA was extracted from every sample with Trizol reagent. Amplification of the libraries took two PCR steps, and the second step added a second sample barcode plus Illumina TruSeq adapters. The libraries were sequenced on an Illumina NovaSeq using 2 x 150 bp paired-end reads. The study's processing was this. Reads were demultiplexed and collapsed into UMI-guided consensus sequences with migec v1.2.7. Using mixcr v2.1.11, UMI consensuses were aligned to TRA and TRB V and J templates and then assembled into clonotypes. A clonotype was counted as expanded or contracted only if both edgeR and NoisET called the change significant, with noise models trained on biological replicates. For edgeR calls, a false discovery rate-adjusted p below 0.01 and a log2 fold-change threshold of 1 were applied. As an exploratory analysis of dynamics, max-normalized trajectories of the 1000 most abundant clonotypes were examined with PCA combined with hierarchical clustering. Each responding clone was given a CD4 or CD8 phenotype based on the CD4+ and CD8+ repertoires, which had been sequenced separately. In-frame beta chains were kept once TCRdb had trimmed the public reads at Q25 with fastp and called clones with MiXCR. Rows are combined by CDR3 protein, so each entry shows the most common genes and DNA. For this entry, the V and J calls and clone size follow TCRdb and not the study's own pipeline. A total of more than 450,000 distinct CDR3 sequences appear in this sample, around 17% of them only once. About 12% of the sample belongs to the ten largest clones.

This chain is built from TRBV7-3 and TRBJ1-1, with no reliable assignment of the D segment. This TCR came from an adult woman who had mild COVID-19 (a few samples of this study predate the infection). The sample titles of this study are shuffled in the database, so cell type and time point are left out; the donor was told from shared clones. Sequenced sample: PBMCs or a T cell subset sorted from them (not recorded which). The CDR3 protein: CASSLTQNTEAFF. Read as DNA, the sequence is TGTGCCAGCAGCTTGACGCAGAACACTGAAGCTTTCTTT.